This T cell receptor (beta chain) was recovered during a study of tumor-infiltrating lymphocytes in oesophageal squamous cell carcinoma. TCRdb re-derived calls from the PCR reads in MiXCR, one entry per CDR3 protein. The sample shows approximately 20,000 distinct CDR3 sequences, 39% of them seen only once. This clonotype was seen ten or more times. Per germline, CDR1 SGHRS and CDR2 YFSETQ. CDR3 length: 16 residues. With V trimmed by 0 bases and J by 4 bases, 8 bases remained unmatched. Sequenced sample: esophageal tumor tissue. This chain uses TRBV5-1 with TRBJ2-7; 9 bases agree with TRBD1. This TCR derives from a male donor with esophageal squamous cell carcinoma. DNA of the CDR3: TGCGCCAGCAGCTTGGGTCCGGGACAGGGTAGTTACGAGCAGTACTTC. Translation: CASSLGPGQGSYEQYF.